A selection of T cell receptor beta chains follows, all from one sample in a study of shared clonotypes between healthy human individuals. Here immunoSEQ multiplex PCR was the method, and the copy in TCRdb shows in-frame clones only, minus some. The sample consists of about 450,000 clones, 79% of them appearing once. Sequenced: PBMCs. These TCRs come from a woman aged 40-49 years in good health. Some clones in this sample may be carry-over from other donors' samples. CDR3s include the opening cysteine and the closing phenylalanine or tryptophan. D genes are given only for firm matches. The size entry is marked missing in some rows and otherwise reads once, few, many or a size class.

cdr3_nt | cdr3_aa | clone_size | j_call | v_call | d_call
TGTGCCAGCTCACCACGCGTGGGAGGCGGGGGCGAGCAGTACTTC | CASSPRVGGGGEQYF | - | TRBJ2-7 | TRBV18 | TRBD2
TGTGCCAGCAGCCAAGAGCGGGGGGGAGTTCCAAATACGCAGTATTTT | CASSQERGGVPNTQYF | once | TRBJ2-3 | TRBV4-2 | TRBD2
TGTGCCAGCAGCTGGGGACAGGGCCAAGAGACCCAGTACTTC | CASSWGQGQETQYF | - | TRBJ2-5 | TRBV5-6 | TRBD1
TGTGCCAGCAGCCCCCGGCTTTTAAGCGGGGAGCTGTTTTTT | CASSPRLLSGELFF | - | TRBJ2-2 | TRBV9 | -
TGTGCCTGGAGTGGAACTAGCGGGATCGGGGCCCAGTACTTC | CAWSGTSGIGAQYF | few | TRBJ2-5 | TRBV30 | TRBD2
TGTGCCTGGAGTGTTTGGAGACCCGGCGAGACCCAGTACTTC | CAWSVWRPGETQYF | - | TRBJ2-5 | TRBV30 | -
TGTGCCTCAAACAGGGTGAACACTGAAGCTTTCTTT | CASNRVNTEAFF | - | TRBJ1-1 | TRBV30 | -
TGTGCCACCGAGGGGGGGATGGGCACTGAAGCTTTCTTT | CATEGGMGTEAFF | - | TRBJ1-1 | TRBV10-3 | -
TGTGCCAGCAGTGGGGAATTGGGACAGGCGGGCGAGACCCAGTACTTC | CASSGELGQAGETQYF | - | TRBJ2-5 | TRBV2 | TRBD1
TGTGCCAGCAGTTTTAGTCATAGGGACACTGAAGCTTTCTTT | CASSFSHRDTEAFF | - | TRBJ1-1 | TRBV7-2 | -
TGTGCCAGCAGTGACCCGGGCGGCACTAATGAAAAACTGTTTTTT | CASSDPGGTNEKLFF | - | TRBJ1-4 | TRBV2 | -
TGTGCCTGGAGTGGGGGGCAGCAGCCCCAGCATTTT | CAWSGGQQPQHF | - | TRBJ1-5 | TRBV30 | -
TGTGCCAGCAGCTTAGGCGTGGTGGAGGCCTACGAGCAGTACTTC | CASSLGVVEAYEQYF | - | TRBJ2-7 | TRBV11-2 | -
TGTGCCAGCAGCCCTTGGGCGGGACGCGTCACCGGGGAGCTGTTTTTT | CASSPWAGRVTGELFF | - | TRBJ2-2 | TRBV7-9 | -
TGTGCCAGCAGCCAAACTCTCGGGACTACCCACTACGAGCAGTACTTC | CASSQTLGTTHYEQYF | - | TRBJ2-7 | TRBV4-2 | TRBD2
TGTGCCAGCAGCTTAGGGTCTAGCGGGAGCCCCTACAATGAGCAGTTCTTC | CASSLGSSGSPYNEQFF | - | TRBJ2-1 | TRBV11-2 | TRBD2
TGCGCCAGCAGGGCCGGGGGCTCTGGAAACACCATATATTTT | CASRAGGSGNTIYF | - | TRBJ1-3 | TRBV10-2 | -
TGCAGCGCGGGACAGGGGAACTATGGCTACACCTTC | CSAGQGNYGYTF | once | TRBJ1-2 | TRBV29-1 | TRBD1
TGTGCCAGCAGCTTAGTCGGGACAGGGACCGGGGAGCTGTTTTTT | CASSLVGTGTGELFF | - | TRBJ2-2 | TRBV7-6 | TRBD1
TGTGCCACGACGAGAGGACTAGCGGCAACCTACAATGAGCAGTTCTTC | CATTRGLAATYNEQFF | - | TRBJ2-1 | TRBV15 | TRBD2
TGTGCCAGCAGCCAAGATCCTAGGGGAAACACCATATATTTT | CASSQDPRGNTIYF | - | TRBJ1-3 | TRBV4-2 | -
TGCGCCAGCAGCCAAGACTGGGGGGGGACAGCTCTGTTTTTT | CASSQDWGGTALFF | - | TRBJ1-4 | TRBV4-1 | TRBD1
TGTGCCACCTCGAGGGACAGCTTCTACGAGCAGTACTTC | CATSRDSFYEQYF | few | TRBJ2-7 | TRBV6-5 | TRBD1
TGTGCCAGCAGCACAAGACAGAGGGTCTACGAGCAGTACTTC | CASSTRQRVYEQYF | - | TRBJ2-7 | TRBV7-2 | -
TGTGCCAGCAGCTTAGGCGGACAGGGCGGCACAGATACGCAGTATTTT | CASSLGGQGGTDTQYF | - | TRBJ2-3 | TRBV11-3 | TRBD1
TGTGCCAGCAGCTCCCCCCTGAGCTCTGGAAACACCATATATTTT | CASSSPLSSGNTIYF | once | TRBJ1-3 | TRBV7-6 | -
TGTGCCAGCAGCGTTTCTGGGGCCAACGTCCTGACTTTC | CASSVSGANVLTF | - | TRBJ2-6 | TRBV9 | -
TGCAGCACCGGCGGAACTAGCGGGATCTATGAGCAGTTCTTC | CSTGGTSGIYEQFF | - | TRBJ2-1 | TRBV29-1 | TRBD2
TGTGCCAGCGCAAAAATCTCTGGAAACACCATATATTTT | CASAKISGNTIYF | - | TRBJ1-3 | TRBV19 | -
TGTGCCAGCAGCTTAGTCCCGGAGAACACTGAAGCTTTCTTT | CASSLVPENTEAFF | few | TRBJ1-1 | TRBV7-9 | -
TGTGCCAGCTCACCATCCGGGGACTCCTACGAGCAGTACTTC | CASSPSGDSYEQYF | - | TRBJ2-7 | TRBV18 | -
TGTGCCAGCAGTTACTCGGGACGCATCGAGCAGTACTTC | CASSYSGRIEQYF | - | TRBJ2-7 | TRBV27 | -
TGCGCCAGCAGGGCCACCGGGACAGGGGGCACCGGGGAGCTGTTTTTT | CASRATGTGGTGELFF | - | TRBJ2-2 | TRBV5-1 | TRBD1